This T cell receptor (beta chain) stems from a study of CD8 T cells in Susac syndrome. Study-level background: Each patient with Susac syndrome, at the time of blood draw, was therapy-naive, on corticosteroids, or on intravenous immunoglobulin alone. Study-level results: Susac CD8+ clonal expansion peaked in TEMRA cells and active patients.

Both CD4+ and CD8+ T cells were negatively isolated, and TEMRA cells underwent FACS enrichment. A quantity of about 0.45 to 1 ug RNA underwent reverse transcription using random hexamers. The TCR beta CDR3 was amplified by immunoSEQ multiplex PCR across 54 Vbeta, 13 Jbeta. TCRdb re-derived calls from the immunoSEQ multiplex PCR reads in MiXCR, one entry per CDR3 protein. The sample includes some 130,000 distinct CDR3 sequences, 95% of them seen just once. Remarks on this clonotype: Its antigen is unidentified.

The sample was CD8+ T cells from PBMCs. This clonotype originated in a human donor with Susac syndrome.

CDR3 residues: CSARRGPRQPQHF. DNA for the CDR3: TGCAGTGCTAGACGAGGGCCTAGGCAGCCCCAGCATTTT. The chain carries TRBV20-1 and TRBJ1-5; D unclear. CDR1 DFQATT and CDR2 SNEGSKA come from the germline V gene (reference sequence). The CDR3 has 13 amino acids. Between the trimmed V and J ends, which lost 2 bases and 7 bases, there was a span of 12 bases.